What follows is one T cell receptor (beta chain) and its context. Primers used in a second PCR of about 6 to 11 cycles were a sample-barcoded 5' primer and a J-beta primer mix. Via MiXCR, TCRdb re-called the 5' RACE reads, giving one row per CDR3 protein. There are around 1.5 million distinct CDR3 sequences in the sample; roughly 64% occur only once, and 5.5% to 8% lies in the top ten. The data were taken from a study of blood T cells in healthy people across ages. The germline V gene encodes CDR1 MGHRA and CDR2 YSYEKL. The ends were cut back, 2 bases at V and 3 bases at J, with 12 bases in the middle. CDR3 length: 15 amino acids.

The chain combines TRBV4-1 with TRBJ2-3; D is unresolved. Sequencing input: blood. This clonotype was obtained from a man younger than 35 in good health. CDR3 nucleotides: TGCGCCAGCAGCCAAACCCCCGGCGTGACAGATACGCAGTATTTT. Protein product: CASSQTPGVTDTQYF.